The T cell receptor (beta chain) described here comes from a study of identical twins. This clonotype showed up many times. Through template switching, a universal primer site was introduced, and the cDNA contained unique molecular identifiers. TCRdb re-derived calls from the 5' RACE reads in MiXCR, one entry per CDR3 protein. Among hundreds of thousands of distinct CDR3 sequences listed, around 8.8% were seen once. This sample was shared with a second study, whose subject was yellow fever vaccine responses in identical twins. Per that paper: Reported findings indicate that twins' vaccine T cell responses seemed partially convergent, partially personalized.

The clonotype comes from a woman between 18 and 29 years old in good health. Sequenced: memory (CD45RO+) T cells sorted from blood.

In nucleotides, the CDR3 is TGTGCCAGCAGTTTCGGGGGCGGTCAGCCCCAGCATTTT. Protein product: CASSFGGGQPQHF. The rearrangement uses TRBV28 and TRBJ1-5; perhaps TRBD1 as D (6 bases). Trimming left V 3 bases short and J 6 bases short, with 9 bases between. Per the germline V gene, CDR1 is MDHEN and CDR2 is SYDVKM. CDR3 length: 13 residues.